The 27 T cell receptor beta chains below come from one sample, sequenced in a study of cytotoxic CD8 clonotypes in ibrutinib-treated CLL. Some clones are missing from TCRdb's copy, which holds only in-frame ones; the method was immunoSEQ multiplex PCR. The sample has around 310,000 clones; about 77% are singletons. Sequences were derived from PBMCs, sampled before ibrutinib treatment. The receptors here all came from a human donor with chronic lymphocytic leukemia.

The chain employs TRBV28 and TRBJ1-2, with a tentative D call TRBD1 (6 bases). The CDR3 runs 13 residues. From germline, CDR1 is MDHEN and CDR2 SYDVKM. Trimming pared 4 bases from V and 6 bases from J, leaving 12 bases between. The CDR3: CASSSPGVDGYTF. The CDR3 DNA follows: TGTGCCAGCAGTTCCCCAGGGGTTGATGGCTACACCTTC.

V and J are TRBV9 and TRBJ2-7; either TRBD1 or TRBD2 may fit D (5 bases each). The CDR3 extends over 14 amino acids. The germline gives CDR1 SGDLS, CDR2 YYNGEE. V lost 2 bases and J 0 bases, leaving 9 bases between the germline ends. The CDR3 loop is CASSVVGTSYEQYF. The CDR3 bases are TGTGCCAGCAGCGTCGTCGGGACCTCCTACGAGCAGTACTTC.

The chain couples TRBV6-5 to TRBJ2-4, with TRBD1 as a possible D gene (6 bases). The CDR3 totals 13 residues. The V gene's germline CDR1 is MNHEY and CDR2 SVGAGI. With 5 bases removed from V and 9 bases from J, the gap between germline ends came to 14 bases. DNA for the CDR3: TGTGCCAGCAGTACTGGGACATTAGGCATTCAGTACTTC. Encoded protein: CASSTGTLGIQYF.

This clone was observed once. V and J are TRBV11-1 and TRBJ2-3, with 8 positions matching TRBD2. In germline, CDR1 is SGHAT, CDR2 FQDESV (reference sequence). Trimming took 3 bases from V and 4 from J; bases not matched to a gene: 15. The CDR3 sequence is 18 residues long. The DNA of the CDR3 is TGTGCCAGCAGCTTCATCGCGGGAGGCACGGGTTGGGCAGATACGCAGTATTTT. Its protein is CASSFIAGGTGWADTQYF. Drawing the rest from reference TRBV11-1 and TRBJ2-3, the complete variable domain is EAEVAQSPRYKITEKSQAVAFWCDPISGHATLYWYRQILGQGPELLVQFQDESVVDDSQLPKDRFSAERLKGVDSTLKIQPAELGDSAMYLCASSFIAGGTGWADTQYFGPGTRLTVL.

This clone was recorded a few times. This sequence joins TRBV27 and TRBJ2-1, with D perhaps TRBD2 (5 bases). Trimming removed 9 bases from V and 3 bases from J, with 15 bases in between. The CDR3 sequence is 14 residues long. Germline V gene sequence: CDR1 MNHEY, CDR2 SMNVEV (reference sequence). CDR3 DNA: TGTGCCAGGAAAGAGGGTGGCTACTACAATGAGCAGTTCTTC. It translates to CARKEGGYYNEQFF.

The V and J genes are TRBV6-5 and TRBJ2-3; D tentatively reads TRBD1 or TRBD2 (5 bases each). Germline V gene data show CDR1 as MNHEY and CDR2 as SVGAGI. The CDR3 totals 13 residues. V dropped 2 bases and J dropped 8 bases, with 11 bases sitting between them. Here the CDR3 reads CASSYEGQGTQYF. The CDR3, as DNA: TGTGCCAGCAGTTACGAGGGCCAGGGTACGCAGTATTTT.

CDR3 protein: CASSVNTNTYEQYF. The CDR3 DNA reads as TGTGCCAGCAGCGTAAACACAAACACCTACGAGCAGTACTTC. The rearrangement links TRBV9 to TRBJ2-7, with D hard to call. The CDR3 is 14 amino acids. V dropped 1 base and J dropped 2 bases, with 10 bases sitting between them. Germline CDR1 SGDLS, CDR2 YYNGEE.

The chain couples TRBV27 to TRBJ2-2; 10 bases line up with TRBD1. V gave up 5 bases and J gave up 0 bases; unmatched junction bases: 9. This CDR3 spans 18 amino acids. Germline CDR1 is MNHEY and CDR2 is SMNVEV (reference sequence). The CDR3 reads CASSPAPGQGTNTGELFF. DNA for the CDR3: TGTGCCAGCAGTCCCGCTCCGGGACAGGGGACGAACACCGGGGAGCTGTTTTTT.

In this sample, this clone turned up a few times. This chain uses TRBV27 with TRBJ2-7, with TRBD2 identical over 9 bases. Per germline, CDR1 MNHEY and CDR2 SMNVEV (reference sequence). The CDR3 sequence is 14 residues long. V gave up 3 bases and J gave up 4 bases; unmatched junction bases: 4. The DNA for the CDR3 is TGTGCCAGCAGTTTTGCTAGCGGGAATTACGAGCAGTACTTC. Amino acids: CASSFASGNYEQYF.

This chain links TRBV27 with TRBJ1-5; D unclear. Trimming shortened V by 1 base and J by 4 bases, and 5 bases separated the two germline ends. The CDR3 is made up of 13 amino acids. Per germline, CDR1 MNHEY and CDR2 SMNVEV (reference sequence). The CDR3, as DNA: TGTGCCAGCAGTTTATGGTTTAATCAGCCCCAGCATTTT. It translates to CASSLWFNQPQHF.

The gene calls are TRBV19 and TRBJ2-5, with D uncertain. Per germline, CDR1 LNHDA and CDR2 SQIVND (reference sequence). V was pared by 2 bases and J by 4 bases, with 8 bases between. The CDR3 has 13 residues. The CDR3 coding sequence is TGTGCCAGTAGTATAATAGGCAGAGAGACCCAGTACTTC. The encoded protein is CASSIIGRETQYF.

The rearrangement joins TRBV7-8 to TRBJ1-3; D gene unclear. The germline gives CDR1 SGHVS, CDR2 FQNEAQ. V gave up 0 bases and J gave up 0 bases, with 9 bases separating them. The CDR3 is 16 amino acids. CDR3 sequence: CASSLARVYSGNTIYF. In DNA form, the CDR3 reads TGTGCCAGCAGCTTAGCCCGGGTCTACTCTGGAAACACCATATATTTT.

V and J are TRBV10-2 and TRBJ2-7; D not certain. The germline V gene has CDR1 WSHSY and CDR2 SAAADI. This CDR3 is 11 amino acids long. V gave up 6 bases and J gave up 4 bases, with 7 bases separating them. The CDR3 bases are TGCGCCAGCAGCCTGATTTACGAGCAGTACTTC. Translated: CASSLIYEQYF.

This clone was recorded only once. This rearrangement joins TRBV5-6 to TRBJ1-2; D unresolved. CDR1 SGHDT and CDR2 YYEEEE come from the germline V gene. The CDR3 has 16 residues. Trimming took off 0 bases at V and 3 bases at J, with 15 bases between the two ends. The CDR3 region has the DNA TGTGCCAGCAGCTTGGTCGGAGGGCAGGAGTACTATGGCTACACCTTC. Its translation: CASSLVGGQEYYGYTF.

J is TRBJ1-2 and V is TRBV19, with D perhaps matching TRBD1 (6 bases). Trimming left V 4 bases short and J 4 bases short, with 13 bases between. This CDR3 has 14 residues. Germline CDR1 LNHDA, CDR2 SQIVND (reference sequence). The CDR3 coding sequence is TGTGCCAGTAGTACCCGGGACACCCCCTATGGCTACACCTTC. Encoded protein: CASSTRDTPYGYTF.

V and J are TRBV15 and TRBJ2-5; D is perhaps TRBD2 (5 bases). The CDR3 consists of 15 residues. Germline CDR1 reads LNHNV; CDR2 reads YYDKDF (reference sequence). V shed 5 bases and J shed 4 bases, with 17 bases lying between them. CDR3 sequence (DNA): TGTGCCACCAGCCGTGGACTGGGAGTCGGAGAGACCCAGTACTTC. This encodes CATSRGLGVGETQYF.

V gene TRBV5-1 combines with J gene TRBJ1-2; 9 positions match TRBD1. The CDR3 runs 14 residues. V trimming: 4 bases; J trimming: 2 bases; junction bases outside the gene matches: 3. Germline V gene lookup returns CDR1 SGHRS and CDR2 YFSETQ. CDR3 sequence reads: CASSADRGNYGYTF. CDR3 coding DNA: TGCGCCAGCAGCGCCGACAGGGGGAACTATGGCTACACCTTC.

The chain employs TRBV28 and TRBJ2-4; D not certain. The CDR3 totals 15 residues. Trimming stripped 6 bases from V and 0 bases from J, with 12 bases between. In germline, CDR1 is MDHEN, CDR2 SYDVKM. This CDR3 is CASSRILGAKNIQYF. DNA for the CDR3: TGTGCCAGCAGCCGAATCCTGGGAGCCAAAAACATTCAGTACTTC. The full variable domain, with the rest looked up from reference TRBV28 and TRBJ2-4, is DVKVTQSSRYLVKRTGEKVFLECVQDMDHENMFWYRQDPGLGLRLIYFSYDVKMKEKGDIPEGYSVSREKKERFSLILESASTNQTSMYLCASSRILGAKNIQYFGAGTRLSVL.

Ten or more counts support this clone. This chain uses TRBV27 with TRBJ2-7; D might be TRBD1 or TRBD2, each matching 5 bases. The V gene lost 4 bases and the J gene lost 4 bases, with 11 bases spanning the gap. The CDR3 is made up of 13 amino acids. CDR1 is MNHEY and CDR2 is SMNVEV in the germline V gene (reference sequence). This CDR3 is CASSSWGKYEQYF. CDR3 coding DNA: TGTGCCAGCAGTTCCTGGGGGAAATACGAGCAGTACTTC.

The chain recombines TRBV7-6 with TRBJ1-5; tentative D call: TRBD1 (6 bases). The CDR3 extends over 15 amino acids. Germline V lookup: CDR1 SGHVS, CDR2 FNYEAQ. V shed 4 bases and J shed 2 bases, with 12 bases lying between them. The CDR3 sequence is CASSSTGYGNQPQHF. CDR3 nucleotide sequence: TGTGCCAGCAGCTCTACAGGGTACGGCAATCAGCCCCAGCATTTT.

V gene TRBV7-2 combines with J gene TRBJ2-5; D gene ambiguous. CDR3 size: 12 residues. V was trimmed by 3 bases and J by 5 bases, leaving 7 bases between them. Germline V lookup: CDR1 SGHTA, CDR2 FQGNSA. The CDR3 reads CASSLIGETQYF. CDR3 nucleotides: TGTGCCAGCAGCTTGATTGGGGAGACCCAGTACTTC.

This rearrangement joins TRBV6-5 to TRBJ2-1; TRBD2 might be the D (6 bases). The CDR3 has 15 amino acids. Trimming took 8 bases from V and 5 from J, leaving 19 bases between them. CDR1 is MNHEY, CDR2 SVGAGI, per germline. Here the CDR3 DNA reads TGTGCCAGCCTCCCCCATGGCGGAGGGGACAATGAGCAGTTCTTC. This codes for CASLPHGGGDNEQFF.

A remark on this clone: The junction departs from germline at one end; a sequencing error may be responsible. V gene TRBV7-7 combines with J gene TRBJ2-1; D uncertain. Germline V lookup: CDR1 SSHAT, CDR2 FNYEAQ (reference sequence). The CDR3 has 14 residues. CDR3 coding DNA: TGTGCTAGCAGCTCTTTGGCCTTGGCCAATGAGCAGTTCTTC. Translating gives CASSSLALANEQFF.

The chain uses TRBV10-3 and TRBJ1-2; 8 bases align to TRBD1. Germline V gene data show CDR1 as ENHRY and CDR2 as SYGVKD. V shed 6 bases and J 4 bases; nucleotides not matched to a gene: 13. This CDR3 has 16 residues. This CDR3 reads CAISHDRTGPTYGYTF. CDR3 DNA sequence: TGTGCCATCAGCCATGATAGGACAGGGCCCACCTATGGCTACACCTTC.

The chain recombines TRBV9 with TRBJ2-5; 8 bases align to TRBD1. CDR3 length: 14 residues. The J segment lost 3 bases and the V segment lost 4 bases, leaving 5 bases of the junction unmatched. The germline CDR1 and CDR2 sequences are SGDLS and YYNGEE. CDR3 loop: CASSNRTGKETQYF. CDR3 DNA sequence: TGTGCCAGCAGCAACAGGACAGGGAAAGAGACCCAGTACTTC.

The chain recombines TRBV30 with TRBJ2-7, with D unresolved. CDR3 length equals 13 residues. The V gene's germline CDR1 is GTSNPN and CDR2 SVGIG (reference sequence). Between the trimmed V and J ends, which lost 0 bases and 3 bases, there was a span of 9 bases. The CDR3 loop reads CAWSVGFYYEQYF. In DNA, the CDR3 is TGTGCCTGGAGTGTCGGCTTCTACTACGAGCAGTACTTC.

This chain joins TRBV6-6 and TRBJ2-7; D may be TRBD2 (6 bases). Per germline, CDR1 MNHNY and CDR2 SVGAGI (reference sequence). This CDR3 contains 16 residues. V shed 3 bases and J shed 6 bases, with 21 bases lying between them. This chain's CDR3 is CASSYADPGLRVEQYF. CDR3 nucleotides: TGTGCCAGCAGTTATGCCGATCCGGGACTCCGCGTCGAGCAGTACTTC.